This T cell receptor (beta chain) was recorded in a study of shared clonotypes between healthy human individuals. In the study overall: Each donor contributed plates that comprised three CD4 naive, three CD4 memory, two CD8 naive and one CD8 memory.

For each subset, genomic DNA was distributed in equal portions over several immunoSEQ plates. Measured with immunoSEQ multiplex PCR; TCRdb has only the in-frame clones, and not every one. This table has about 2.4 million clones, roughly 93% appearing once. On this clone itself: Other nucleotide sequences from this sample produce the same CDR3.

CDR1 and CDR2 (germline): SEHNR, FQNEAQ (reference sequence). The length of the CDR3 is 14 residues. J lost 5 bases, V lost 4 bases, and 2 bases had no gene match. The sequence was obtained from a man aged 18 to 30 in good health. Some clones in this sample may be carry-over from other donors' samples. The sequencing input was naive CD4+ T cells from PBMCs. This sample's subset: CD45RA+ positively selected. The chain uses TRBV7-9 and TRBJ1-4; TRBD1 agrees at 9 bases. Here the CDR3 DNA reads TGTGCCAGCAGCTCCGGGACAGGGAATGAAAAACTGTTTTTT. This sequence encodes CASSSGTGNEKLFF.